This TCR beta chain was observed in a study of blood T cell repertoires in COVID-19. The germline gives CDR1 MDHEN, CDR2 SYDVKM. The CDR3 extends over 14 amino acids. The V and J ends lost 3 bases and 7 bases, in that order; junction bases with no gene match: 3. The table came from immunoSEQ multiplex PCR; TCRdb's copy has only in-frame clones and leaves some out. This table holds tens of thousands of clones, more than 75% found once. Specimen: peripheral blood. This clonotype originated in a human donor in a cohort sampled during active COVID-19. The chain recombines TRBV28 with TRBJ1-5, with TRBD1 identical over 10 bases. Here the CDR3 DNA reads TGTGCCAGCAGTTTCGGGACAGGGGTACAGCCCCAGCATTTT. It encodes CASSFGTGVQPQHF.